One sample yielded the 29 T cell receptor beta chains listed below, sequenced in a study of blood T cell repertoires in COVID-19. TCRdb keeps only in-frame clones here, not all; method: immunoSEQ multiplex PCR. The sample consists of about 250,000 clones, about nine tenths of them appearing once. Material for sequencing was peripheral blood. The receptor set was obtained from a woman aged 25-40 years with COVID-19, enrolled during active disease.

V usage is TRBV4-1 and J usage is TRBJ2-3; TRBD2 is a possible D gene (6 bases). Trimming left V 0 bases short and J 5 bases short, with 18 bases between. The germline V gene has CDR1 MGHRA and CDR2 YSYEKL. The CDR3 runs to 17 residues. The CDR3 nucleotides are TGCGCCAGCAGCCAAGATATTTCTACACTAGCAGGAGATACGCAGTATTTT. Protein product: CASSQDISTLAGDTQYF.

This clone was found once. The chain uses TRBV13 and TRBJ1-2; 10 bases fit TRBD1. With 5 bases clipped from V and 4 bases from J, the junction kept 4 bases outside the gene matches. The CDR3 is made up of 14 amino acids. Per the germline V gene, CDR1 is PRHDT and CDR2 is FYEKMQ (reference sequence). The CDR3 here is CASSIGTGAYGYTF. The CDR3 DNA sequence: TGTGCCAGCAGCATCGGGACAGGGGCCTATGGCTACACCTTC.

V gene TRBV5-1 combines with J gene TRBJ2-5, with D tentatively TRBD1 (5 bases). From germline, CDR1 is SGHRS and CDR2 YFSETQ. CDR3 size: 15 residues. Between the trimmed V and J ends, which lost 5 bases and 1 base, there was a span of 15 bases. The CDR3 DNA reads as TGCGCCAGCAGATTAGAACCAGGGTTCCAAGAGACCCAGTACTTC. Translating it yields CASRLEPGFQETQYF.

The chain has TRBV6-5 and TRBJ1-1, with D possibly TRBD1 on 6 matching bases. The CDR3 contains 12 residues. The germline CDR1 and CDR2 sequences are MNHEY and SVGAGI. V was shortened by 7 bases and J by 4 bases, with 10 bases between the two germline ends. CDR3 DNA sequence: TGTGCCAGCAACTTCAGGGGCACTGAAGCTTTCTTT. It specifies CASNFRGTEAFF.

The chain is built from TRBV15 and TRBJ1-4, with D unresolved. Trimming removed 0 bases at V and 4 bases at J, with 3 bases between. Germline CDR1 and CDR2: LNHNV and YYDKDF (reference sequence). The CDR3 covers 13 residues. The CDR3 is CATSRDRNEKLFF. The CDR3 coding sequence is TGTGCCACCAGCAGAGATCGTAATGAAAAACTGTTTTTT.

This clone appeared once. The J gene is TRBJ2-1, the V gene TRBV4-3, with TRBD1 matching 7 bases. The CDR3 extends over 17 amino acids. Per germline, CDR1 LGHNA and CDR2 YSLEER. V dropped 0 bases and J dropped 3; count of bases not matched to a gene: 8. This CDR3 reads CASSQELTGEYYNEQFF. The CDR3 DNA reads TGCGCCAGCAGCCAAGAATTAACAGGGGAGTACTACAATGAGCAGTTCTTC.

The CDR3 reads CAISESTGGGSPLHF. The CDR3 DNA sequence: TGTGCCATCAGTGAGTCGACAGGGGGCGGTTCACCCCTCCACTTT. V usage is TRBV10-3 and J usage is TRBJ1-6; TRBD1 matches 10 bases. The germline CDR1 and CDR2 sequences are ENHRY and SYGVKD. The CDR3 loop spans 15 amino acids. The V gene end was trimmed by 0 bases and the J gene end by 9 bases; junction bases not matched to a gene: 2.

The chain employs TRBV7-9 and TRBJ1-1, with a tentative D call TRBD1 (6 bases). V lost 3 bases and J 5 bases, leaving 13 bases between the germline ends. Per the germline V gene, CDR1 is SEHNR and CDR2 is FQNEAQ (reference sequence). This CDR3 has 14 residues. This CDR3 reads CASSFEQGHTEAFF. CDR3 sequence (DNA): TGTGCCAGCAGCTTTGAACAGGGTCATACTGAAGCTTTCTTT.

V gene TRBV28 combines with J gene TRBJ2-4; D unclear. The CDR3 has 14 residues. Trimming removed 4 bases from V and 9 bases from J, with 16 bases in between. Germline V gives CDR1 MDHEN, CDR2 SYDVKM. In DNA, the CDR3 is TGTGCCAGCAGTTGGTTATTGGAGTCGGCCATTCAGTACTTC. It codes for CASSWLLESAIQYF.

V is TRBV9 and J is TRBJ1-1; D is undetermined. The CDR3 length is 18 residues. Germline loops: CDR1 SGDLS, CDR2 YYNGEE. The V end was cut by 0 bases, the J end by 3 bases, with 21 bases between. In DNA form, the CDR3 reads TGTGCCAGCAGCGTAGAACGGGTGGGTCCCCCGAGGGACACTGAAGCTTTCTTT. Residues: CASSVERVGPPRDTEAFF.

V is TRBV28 and J is TRBJ1-6, with 9 bases fitting TRBD1. The trim removed 3 bases at V and 9 bases at J, leaving 3 bases unmatched. Germline V CDR1 and CDR2: MDHEN, SYDVKM. CDR3 length: 14 residues. In DNA form, the CDR3 reads TGTGCCAGCAGTTTGCCGGACAGGGGTTCACCCCTCCACTTT. Translation: CASSLPDRGSPLHF.

J is TRBJ2-4 and V is TRBV3-1 (or the pseudogene TRBV3-2); 9 positions match TRBD1. V lost 5 bases, J lost 6 bases, and 11 bases stayed unmatched. The germline gives CDR1 LGHDT, CDR2 YNNKEL (reference sequence). The CDR3 extends over 16 amino acids. The CDR3, as DNA: TGTGCCAGCAGCTACACCGGGACAGGGAGGACAAACATTCAGTACTTC. Translating gives CASSYTGTGRTNIQYF.

The chain links TRBV19 to TRBJ2-1; 9 positions agree with TRBD2. CDR1 is LNHDA, CDR2 SQIVND, per germline (reference sequence). The CDR3 is made up of 16 amino acids. The trim removed 0 bases at V and 5 bases at J, leaving 5 bases unmatched. CDR3 nucleotide sequence: TGTGCCAGTAGTATAGAGGGCGGGAGGGCCCACAATGAGCAGTTCTTC. Its protein product is CASSIEGGRAHNEQFF.

This clone has a single count. The chain recombines TRBV15 with TRBJ2-6; the D is unclear. Trimming pared 6 bases from V and 0 bases from J, leaving 9 bases between. There are 15 residues in the CDR3. CDR1 LNHNV and CDR2 YYDKDF come from the germline V gene (reference sequence). Written as DNA, the CDR3 is TGTGCCACCAGTCCGCGCTACTCTGGGGCCAACGTCCTGACTTTC. Protein product: CATSPRYSGANVLTF. The full variable domain, with the rest looked up from reference TRBV15 and TRBJ2-6, is DAMVIQNPRYQVTQFGKPVTLSCSQTLNHNVMYWYQQKSSQAPKLLFHYYDKDFNNEADTPDNFQSRRPNTSFCFLDIRSPGLGDTAMYLCATSPRYSGANVLTFGAGSRLTVL.

This clone was recorded only once. V and J are TRBV4-3 and TRBJ2-3; 7 nucleotides line up with TRBD1. This CDR3 comprises 16 residues. With V trimmed by 0 bases and J by 4 bases, 7 bases remained unmatched. Per germline, CDR1 LGHNA and CDR2 YSLEER. CDR3 residues: CASSQDRAGGSDTQYF. Here the CDR3 DNA reads TGCGCCAGCAGCCAAGATAGGGCAGGGGGTTCAGATACGCAGTATTTT.

This sequence joins TRBV4-3 and TRBJ1-4; 9 bases match TRBD1. V lost 1 base and J lost 7; bases outside the gene matches: 7. The CDR3 runs 16 residues. CDR1 is LGHNA and CDR2 is YSLEER in the germline V gene. The CDR3 DNA sequence: TGCGCCAGCAGCCAAGGCGGACAGGGGTTGGGTGAAAAACTGTTTTTT. Its translation: CASSQGGQGLGEKLFF.

This chain links TRBV27 with TRBJ2-7; 7 positions agree with TRBD2. CDR1 is MNHEY and CDR2 is SMNVEV in the germline V gene (reference sequence). The CDR3 extends over 13 amino acids. The ends lost 7 bases at V and 3 bases at J; junction bases unmatched: 6. The CDR3 DNA reads TGTGCCAGCAAGCCCGGGGGGAGCTACGAGCAGTACTTC. Translating it yields CASKPGGSYEQYF.

V is TRBV6-2 or TRBV6-3 and J is TRBJ2-3; 8 bases line up with TRBD2. Per the germline V gene, CDR1 is MNHEY and CDR2 is SVGEGT. V shed 6 bases, J shed 0 bases, and the junction held 8 bases outside the gene matches. The CDR3 has 16 residues. For the CDR3, the DNA is TGTGCCAGCAGCGACCTGGGACTAGGAAGCACAGATACGCAGTATTTT. Its translation is CASSDLGLGSTDTQYF.

The genes are TRBV3-1 (or the pseudogene TRBV3-2) and TRBJ2-7, with 9 nucleotides matching TRBD1. Germline V lookup: CDR1 LGHDT, CDR2 YNNKEL (reference sequence). This CDR3 is 18 amino acids long. The trim removed 2 bases at V and 2 bases at J, leaving 13 bases unmatched. CDR3: CASSQLSSGTGFPYEQYF. CDR3 nucleotides: TGTGCCAGCAGCCAACTCTCTTCCGGGACAGGGTTCCCCTACGAGCAGTACTTC.

This chain connects TRBV5-4 to TRBJ1-2; weak D call: TRBD1 (5 bases). Trimming left V 7 bases short and J 0 bases short, with 13 bases between. The CDR3 length is 14 residues. Germline V gene lookup returns CDR1 SGHNT and CDR2 YYREEE (reference sequence). CDR3 region: CASGGDLANYGYTF. The CDR3 DNA reads as TGTGCCAGCGGGGGGGACCTAGCTAACTATGGCTACACCTTC.

The chain employs TRBV4-3 and TRBJ1-2; D possibly corresponds to TRBD1 (6 bases). The CDR3 contains 15 residues. In germline, CDR1 is LGHNA, CDR2 YSLEER. V lost 0 bases, J lost 4 bases, and 12 bases lay in between. The CDR3 DNA reads as TGCGCCAGCAGCCAAGATCTGGGGGCTGGCTATGGCTACACCTTC. Translating it yields CASSQDLGAGYGYTF.

V is TRBV5-1 and J is TRBJ2-7; TRBD1 matches 8 bases. This CDR3 has 15 residues. Germline CDR1 is SGHRS and CDR2 is YFSETQ. Trimming at V came to 0 bases and at J to 3 bases, leaving 5 bases not matched to a gene. Here the CDR3 reads CASSLASQGGYEQYF. The CDR3, as DNA: TGCGCCAGCAGCTTGGCCTCACAGGGGGGCTACGAGCAGTACTTC.

The chain links TRBV19 to TRBJ2-1, with 13 nucleotides matching TRBD2. Losses at the gene ends were 8 bases for V and 0 bases for J; bases not matched to a gene: 7. The CDR3 consists of 17 residues. Germline V gene lookup returns CDR1 LNHDA and CDR2 SQIVND (reference sequence). CDR3 amino acids: CASRELAGGSSYNEQFF. The CDR3 DNA reads as TGTGCCAGTCGGGAACTAGCGGGAGGGAGCTCCTACAATGAGCAGTTCTTC.

The V and J genes are TRBV4-3 and TRBJ1-1; 9 nucleotides align to TRBD1. Germline V gene sequence: CDR1 LGHNA, CDR2 YSLEER. The CDR3 is made up of 18 amino acids. The trim removed 0 bases at V and 0 bases at J, leaving 8 bases unmatched. Here the CDR3 DNA reads TGCGCCAGCAGCCAAGAGGTTGGGACAGGGTACTTGAACACTGAAGCTTTCTTT. Translated, it gives CASSQEVGTGYLNTEAFF.

This chain uses TRBV9 with TRBJ1-1; no definite D call. The germline gives CDR1 SGDLS, CDR2 YYNGEE. The CDR3 is 15 amino acids. With 0 bases removed from V and 0 bases from J, the gap between germline ends came to 9 bases. CDR3 residues: CASSVGGSMNTEAFF. The CDR3 DNA reads TGTGCCAGCAGCGTAGGCGGGAGCATGAACACTGAAGCTTTCTTT.

This chain uses TRBV5-1 with TRBJ2-1; 13 bases are shared with TRBD2. V dropped 4 bases and J dropped 9; count of bases not matched to a gene: 13. Germline V lookup: CDR1 SGHRS, CDR2 YFSETQ. This CDR3 is 17 amino acids long. The CDR3 DNA reads TGCGCCAGCAGCCCCCGGACTAGCGGGAGAAGGGCGGGTGAGCAGTTCTTC. Its protein is CASSPRTSGRRAGEQFF.

J is TRBJ2-3 and V is TRBV11-3, with TRBD2 as a possible D gene (6 bases). There are 16 residues in the CDR3. Germline lookup yields CDR1 SGHNT and CDR2 YENEEA. V lost 5 bases to trimming and J lost 1 base, with 16 bases between them. CDR3 coding DNA: TGTGCCAGCAGCCCCCGCAGGGCGGGACGCACAGATACGCAGTATTTT. It translates to CASSPRRAGRTDTQYF.

V usage is TRBV5-5 and J usage is TRBJ1-3; tentative D call: TRBD1 (5 bases). The CDR3 loop spans 15 amino acids. Germline V CDR1 and CDR2: SGHKS, YYEKEE (reference sequence). Trimming stripped 4 bases from V and 0 bases from J, with 11 bases between. The CDR3 sequence is CASSALGGSGNTIYF. CDR3 bases: TGTGCCAGCAGCGCGCTCGGGGGCTCTGGAAACACCATATATTTT. The variable domain in full, with the rest retrieved from reference TRBV5-5 and TRBJ1-3, is DAGVTQSPTHLIKTRGQQVTLRCSPISGHKSVSWYQQVLGQGPQFIFQYYEKEERGRGNFPDRFSARQFPNYSSELNVNALLLGDSALYLCASSALGGSGNTIYFGEGSWLTVV.

The chain carries TRBV18 and TRBJ2-5; TRBD2 matches at 9 bases. CDR1 is KGHSH, CDR2 LQKENI, per germline. The CDR3 is 18 amino acids. The V gene end was trimmed by 4 bases and the J gene end by 5 bases; junction bases not matched to a gene: 17. CDR3 DNA sequence: TGTGCCAGCTCACGCGAAGCCTTGAGAGGGACTAGCACCGAGACCCAGTACTTC. It yields the protein CASSREALRGTSTETQYF.